A selection of T cell receptor beta chains follows, all from one sample in a study of cytomegalovirus exposure and HLA in healthy donors. Assay used: immunoSEQ multiplex PCR; TCRdb lists only in-frame clones, some missing. The sample carries 100,000 to 150,000 clones, around three quarters recorded once. Sequencing was performed on PBMCs. The receptors shown here come from a woman aged 55-69 years in good health and CMV-seropositive. Both conserved end residues are part of each CDR3. Each record gives: clone size, D gene, V gene, J gene, CDR3 DNA, CDR3 protein. A D gene is named only where the DNA matches it firmly. Rows give clone size only sometimes, using once, few, many, or a class for an expanded clone.

abundance: NA
d_gene: NA
v_gene: TRBV7-9
j_gene: TRBJ1-1
CDR3nt: TGTGCCAGCAGCTTCGGGGATGAAGCTTTCTTT
CDR3aa: CASSFGDEAFF

abundance: few
d_gene: TRBD1
v_gene: TRBV10-2
j_gene: TRBJ2-3
CDR3nt: TGCGCCATTACATACTCGGCAGGGGGCGAAGCAGATACGCAGTATTTT
CDR3aa: CAITYSAGGEADTQYF

abundance: once
d_gene: NA
v_gene: TRBV5-1
j_gene: TRBJ1-2
CDR3nt: TGCGCCAGCAGCTTTTCCGGTGGTTTCTACGGCTACACCTTC
CDR3aa: CASSFSGGFYGYTF

abundance: once
d_gene: NA
v_gene: TRBV4-1
j_gene: TRBJ2-1
CDR3nt: TGCGCCAGCAGTCGGGCAGGGGAGGGTTTAAATGAGCAGTTCTTC
CDR3aa: CASSRAGEGLNEQFF

abundance: NA
d_gene: TRBD2
v_gene: TRBV4-2
j_gene: TRBJ2-3
CDR3nt: TGTGCCAGCAGCCAAGATCTGAGCGGGGGGGGTACAGATACGCAGTATTTT
CDR3aa: CASSQDLSGGGTDTQYF

abundance: NA
d_gene: NA
v_gene: TRBV28
j_gene: TRBJ2-7
CDR3nt: TGTGCCAGCAGTACGACGACAAGAAAGTACTTC
CDR3aa: CASSTTTRKYF

abundance: NA
d_gene: TRBD2
v_gene: TRBV9
j_gene: TRBJ2-1
CDR3nt: TGTGCCAGCAGCCGCGGGGGTGGCGGGGGGACGCGGTACAATGAGCAGTTCTTC
CDR3aa: CASSRGGGGGTRYNEQFF

abundance: NA
d_gene: TRBD1
v_gene: TRBV5-1
j_gene: TRBJ1-5
CDR3nt: TGCGCCAGCAGTTTCGGACAGGATAATCAGCCCCAGCATTTT
CDR3aa: CASSFGQDNQPQHF

abundance: NA
d_gene: TRBD2
v_gene: TRBV29-1
j_gene: TRBJ2-1
CDR3nt: TGCAGCGTTGCCTTTCCGGCTAGCGGGAGACGGCGGCAGTTCTTC
CDR3aa: CSVAFPASGRRRQFF

abundance: NA
d_gene: NA
v_gene: TRBV10-2
j_gene: TRBJ1-5
CDR3nt: TGCGCCAGCAGTGAGTGGGGGGGGGATCAGCCCCAGCATTTT
CDR3aa: CASSEWGGDQPQHF

abundance: NA
d_gene: NA
v_gene: TRBV2
j_gene: TRBJ1-1
CDR3nt: TGTGCCAGCAGTGAGGGGCGGGGGATGAACACTGAAGCTTTCTTT
CDR3aa: CASSEGRGMNTEAFF

abundance: NA
d_gene: NA
v_gene: TRBV28
j_gene: TRBJ2-2
CDR3nt: TGTGCCAGCAGTTACTCCATGGACAGCCTAAACACCGGGGAGCTGTTTTTT
CDR3aa: CASSYSMDSLNTGELFF

abundance: NA
d_gene: TRBD1
v_gene: TRBV7-9
j_gene: TRBJ2-7
CDR3nt: TGTGCCAGCAGCTTAGCGGACAGGGAGTTATTGTTC
CDR3aa: CASSLADRELLF

abundance: NA
d_gene: NA
v_gene: TRBV27
j_gene: TRBJ1-1
CDR3nt: TGTGCCAGCAGTTTAAGGCAGGGGAGCACTGAAGCTTTCTTT
CDR3aa: CASSLRQGSTEAFF

abundance: once
d_gene: TRBD2
v_gene: TRBV9
j_gene: TRBJ2-5
CDR3nt: TGTGCCAGCAGCGTAGAAGGGTGGGTAGCGGGGAAATTCCAAGAGACCCAGTACTTC
CDR3aa: CASSVEGWVAGKFQETQYF

abundance: NA
d_gene: NA
v_gene: TRBV7-9
j_gene: TRBJ1-1
CDR3nt: TGTTCCAGCAGCCAACTAAACCCGACCGTCATGAACACTGAAGCTTTCTTT
CDR3aa: CSSSQLNPTVMNTEAFF

abundance: NA
d_gene: NA
v_gene: TRBV10-2
j_gene: TRBJ1-1
CDR3nt: TGCGCCAGCAGTTCCGGACAGCGCCCCGGGACTGAAGCTTTCTTT
CDR3aa: CASSSGQRPGTEAFF

abundance: few
d_gene: TRBD1
v_gene: TRBV7-9
j_gene: TRBJ2-7
CDR3nt: TGTGCCAGCAGTTACGGGACAGGGGCCTCCTACGAGCAGTACTTC
CDR3aa: CASSYGTGASYEQYF

abundance: once
d_gene: TRBD1
v_gene: TRBV7-3
j_gene: TRBJ1-1
CDR3nt: TGTGCCAGCAGCTTAACGACAGGGTTGAAAACTGAAGCTTTCTTT
CDR3aa: CASSLTTGLKTEAFF

abundance: NA
d_gene: NA
v_gene: TRBV5-1
j_gene: TRBJ2-2
CDR3nt: TGCGCCAGCAGCTTCTCCGGAGTCGGGATCGGGGAGCTGTTTTTT
CDR3aa: CASSFSGVGIGELFF

abundance: NA
d_gene: NA
v_gene: TRBV21-1
j_gene: TRBJ1-5
CDR3nt: TGTGCCAGCAGCAAGGGGCATGGGGATCAGCCCCAGCATTTT
CDR3aa: CASSKGHGDQPQHF

abundance: NA
d_gene: NA
v_gene: TRBV27
j_gene: TRBJ2-1
CDR3nt: TGTGCCAGCAGCCTATCGACAGGAGAAGAGCAGTTCTTC
CDR3aa: CASSLSTGEEQFF

abundance: NA
d_gene: TRBD1
v_gene: TRBV6-6
j_gene: TRBJ1-1
CDR3nt: TGTGCCAGCAGTACCCGACAGGGCGTACGGACTGAAGCTTTCTTT
CDR3aa: CASSTRQGVRTEAFF

abundance: few
d_gene: NA
v_gene: TRBV7-2
j_gene: TRBJ1-4
CDR3nt: TGTGCCAGCAGCCGGACCGCGGGCGAAAAACTGTTTTTT
CDR3aa: CASSRTAGEKLFF

abundance: NA
d_gene: NA
v_gene: TRBV19
j_gene: TRBJ2-5
CDR3nt: TGTGCCAGTAGTATGGCTCAGACCCAGTACTTC
CDR3aa: CASSMAQTQYF

abundance: NA
d_gene: NA
v_gene: TRBV4-2
j_gene: TRBJ2-7
CDR3nt: NA
CDR3aa: CASSSGQGTYEQYF

abundance: NA
d_gene: NA
v_gene: TRBV2
j_gene: TRBJ1-2
CDR3nt: TGTGCCAGCAGTGAGATAGCTAACTATGGCTACACCTTC
CDR3aa: CASSEIANYGYTF

abundance: NA
d_gene: NA
v_gene: TRBV28
j_gene: TRBJ2-3
CDR3nt: TGTGCCAGCAGTAGCCGGACAGCCTTCGATACGCAGTATTTT
CDR3aa: CASSSRTAFDTQYF

abundance: once
d_gene: TRBD1
v_gene: TRBV7-9
j_gene: TRBJ1-2
CDR3nt: TGTGCCAGCACCCGGACAGGGGACTATGGCTACACCTTC
CDR3aa: CASTRTGDYGYTF

abundance: few
d_gene: NA
v_gene: TRBV10-3
j_gene: TRBJ1-1
CDR3nt: TGTGCCATCAGTGGAGCTCAGGGGAGGAACACTGAAGCTTTCTTT
CDR3aa: CAISGAQGRNTEAFF

abundance: NA
d_gene: TRBD1
v_gene: TRBV11-2
j_gene: TRBJ1-1
CDR3nt: TGTGCCAGCAGCTTCAGGGGGGAGAACACTGAAGCTTTCTTT
CDR3aa: CASSFRGENTEAFF